The 32 T cell receptor beta chains below come from one sample, sequenced in a study of blood T cell repertoires in COVID-19. Generated by immunoSEQ multiplex PCR, the TCRdb table keeps only in-frame clones and is missing some. The sample includes 150,000 to 200,000 clones, about 86% of them seen just once. The sequencing sample was made of peripheral blood. The receptors come from a young woman who had recovered from COVID-19.

The J gene is TRBJ2-1, the V gene TRBV24-1, with D possibly matching TRBD2 (6 bases). The CDR3 consists of 12 residues. V was shortened by 10 bases and J by 3 bases, with 9 bases between the two germline ends. Germline V CDR1 and CDR2: KGHDR, SFDVKD. The CDR3 DNA follows: TGTGCCACAGGGGACTTCTACAATGAGCAGTTCTTC. Protein: CATGDFYNEQFF.

The chain links TRBV5-4 to TRBJ2-2, with D tentatively TRBD2 (5 bases). This CDR3 spans 14 amino acids. Trimming cost V 3 bases and J 6 bases, with 12 bases left between them. CDR1 is SGHNT, CDR2 YYREEE, per germline (reference sequence). The DNA of the CDR3 is TGTGCCAGCAGCTCATTAGACTATTCCGGGGAGCTGTTTTTT. It is translated as CASSSLDYSGELFF.

The rearrangement uses TRBV3-1 (or the pseudogene TRBV3-2) and TRBJ1-2; no clear D gene. The germline gives CDR1 LGHDT, CDR2 YNNKEL (reference sequence). The V gene lost 3 bases and the J gene lost 7 bases, with 9 bases spanning the gap. The CDR3 sequence is 12 residues long. This CDR3 is CASSQSAGGYTF. In DNA, the CDR3 is TGTGCCAGCAGCCAGTCTGCAGGTGGCTACACCTTC.

J is TRBJ2-6 and V is TRBV6-1; 7 positions agree with TRBD1. Germline assignment: CDR1 MNHNS and CDR2 SASEGT. Trimming at V came to 3 bases and at J to 0 bases, leaving 2 bases not matched to a gene. CDR3 size: 16 residues. The CDR3 spells CASSDQGDSGANVLTF. CDR3 nucleotides: TGTGCCAGCAGTGACCAGGGGGACTCTGGGGCCAACGTCCTGACTTTC.

CDR3 residues: CASSLAFPGGTEAFF. CDR3 nucleotide sequence: TGTGCCAGCAGCTTAGCTTTCCCGGGGGGAACTGAAGCTTTCTTT. V and J are TRBV11-2 and TRBJ1-1; maybe TRBD1 (5 bases). CDR1 and CDR2 (germline): SGHAT, FQNNGV. Between the trimmed V and J ends, which lost 1 base and 5 bases, there was a span of 14 bases. This CDR3 has 15 residues. Full variable domain (remainder filled in from reference TRBV11-2 and TRBJ1-1): EAGVAQSPRYKIIEKRQSVAFWCNPISGHATLYWYQQILGQGPKLLIQFQNNGVVDDSQLPKDRFSAERLKGVDSTLKIQPAKLEDSAVYLCASSLAFPGGTEAFFGQGTRLTVV.

This CDR3 reads CASSAPQGAYNSPLHF. CDR3 DNA sequence: TGTGCCAGCAGCGCACCACAGGGCGCCTATAATTCACCCCTCCACTTT. J is TRBJ1-6 and V is TRBV9; maybe TRBD1 (6 bases). Trimming took 3 bases from V and 2 from J, leaving 12 bases between them. The CDR3 runs 16 residues. CDR1 and CDR2 from the germline V gene are SGDLS and YYNGEE.

The CDR3 nucleotides are TGTGCCACCAGGGGCTCCCAAGAGACCCAGTACTTC. Its translation is CATRGSQETQYF. The V and J genes are TRBV15 and TRBJ2-5; unclear D gene. The CDR3 is 12 residues long. Trimming took off 6 bases at V and 1 base at J, with 6 bases between the two ends. CDR1 is LNHNV, CDR2 YYDKDF, per germline (reference sequence). The full variable domain, in which reference TRBV15 and TRBJ2-5 provide the parts outside the CDR3, is DAMVIQNPRYQVTQFGKPVTLSCSQTLNHNVMYWYQQKSSQAPKLLFHYYDKDFNNEADTPDNFQSRRPNTSFCFLDIRSPGLGDTAMYLCATRGSQETQYFGPGTRLLVL.

This rearrangement joins TRBV7-2 to TRBJ2-1; 7 nucleotides line up with TRBD1. The CDR3 covers 14 residues. V shed 6 bases, J shed 6 bases, and the junction held 8 bases outside the gene matches. The germline CDR1 and CDR2 sequences are SGHTA and FQGNSA. Here the CDR3 DNA reads TGTGCCAGCAGTACCGACAGGGTGGTCAATGAGCAGTTCTTC. It encodes CASSTDRVVNEQFF.

The rearrangement links TRBV7-2 to TRBJ2-1; D perhaps matches TRBD1 (6 bases). The CDR3 totals 13 residues. CDR1 is SGHTA and CDR2 is FQGNSA in the germline V gene. The ends were cut back, 1 base at V and 8 bases at J, with 9 bases in the middle. DNA of the CDR3: TGTGCCAGCAGCTTAGGCAGGGGTGATGAGCAGTTCTTC. The encoded protein is CASSLGRGDEQFF.

The chain links TRBV18 to TRBJ2-7, with D uncertain. The length of the CDR3 is 13 residues. The germline CDR1 and CDR2 sequences are KGHSH and LQKENI. The germline V and J ends were trimmed by 4 bases and 1 base, with 8 bases remaining between them. The DNA for the CDR3 is TGTGCCAGCTCACGGGCGTCATCCTACGAGCAGTACTTC. It encodes CASSRASSYEQYF.

The chain joins TRBV11-2 to TRBJ2-7, with a possible D match to TRBD2 (5 bases). Germline values: CDR1 SGHAT, CDR2 FQNNGV. This CDR3 comprises 11 residues. Between the trimmed V and J ends, which lost 8 bases and 1 base, there was a span of 6 bases. Here the CDR3 reads CASRGSYEQYF. The CDR3 nucleotides are TGTGCCAGCCGGGGTTCCTACGAGCAGTACTTC.

The chain recombines TRBV27 with TRBJ2-3, with a possible D match to TRBD2 (6 bases). V lost 6 bases and J lost 0, with 16 bases in between. The germline CDR1 and CDR2 sequences are MNHEY and SMNVEV (reference sequence). This CDR3 is built from 16 residues. CDR3 protein: CASSATSYSSTDTQYF. The CDR3 DNA sequence: TGTGCCAGCAGCGCAACTAGCTACAGTAGCACAGATACGCAGTATTTT.

The V call is TRBV6-6, the J call TRBJ1-1, with a tentative D call TRBD1 (6 bases). Trimming shortened V by 10 bases and J by 1 base, and 13 bases separated the two germline ends. The CDR3 sequence is 13 residues long. Germline loops: CDR1 MNHNY, CDR2 SVGAGI (reference sequence). In DNA, the CDR3 is TGTGCCACCCGGACAGACCCGAACACTGAAGCTTTCTTT. It translates to CATRTDPNTEAFF.

V usage is TRBV19 and J usage is TRBJ1-4; no firm D call. Germline V gives CDR1 LNHDA, CDR2 SQIVND (reference sequence). V lost 7 bases and J 7 bases, leaving 16 bases between the germline ends. This CDR3 region has 14 residues. In DNA, the CDR3 is TGTGCCAGTAAAACTACTGTAAGTGGTGAAAAACTGTTTTTT. It is translated as CASKTTVSGEKLFF.

There are a few counts of this clone. This rearrangement joins TRBV6-2 or TRBV6-3 to TRBJ2-1, with 7 bases identical to TRBD2. Germline-derived CDR1 and CDR2 are MNHEY and SVGEGT. Trimming cost V 0 bases and J 7 bases; bases outside gene matches: 6. The CDR3 totals 15 residues. The CDR3 bases are TGTGCCAGCAGTTACTCCGCGGGAGCGGGGAATGAGCAGTTCTTC. Protein: CASSYSAGAGNEQFF.

V and J are TRBV6-5 and TRBJ2-7; 7 bases line up with TRBD2. This CDR3 comprises 14 residues. Per the germline V gene, CDR1 is MNHEY and CDR2 is SVGAGI. Losses at the gene ends were 6 bases for V and 4 bases for J; bases not matched to a gene: 9. The CDR3 loop is CASSGGNRRYEQYF. The CDR3 nucleotides are TGTGCCAGCAGCGGGGGGAACAGGCGGTACGAGCAGTACTTC.

The J gene is TRBJ2-3, the V gene TRBV14; the D gene is possibly TRBD1 (5 bases). The CDR3 is made up of 16 amino acids. From germline, CDR1 is SGHDN and CDR2 FVKESK. V was trimmed by 0 bases and J by 1 base, leaving 11 bases between them. DNA of the CDR3: TGTGCCAGCAGCCAAGATGGGCAGGGCCGCACAGATACGCAGTATTTT. The encoded protein is CASSQDGQGRTDTQYF.

The V and J genes are TRBV5-4 and TRBJ2-5, with D maybe TRBD2 (6 bases). This CDR3 region has 16 residues. V gave up 2 bases and J gave up 7 bases, with 21 bases separating them. The germline V gene encodes CDR1 SGHNT and CDR2 YYREEE (reference sequence). The CDR3 DNA is TGTGCCAGCAGCTTTCCCCACAGACTAGGGGAAGGGACCCAGTACTTC. Its protein is CASSFPHRLGEGTQYF.

The chain links TRBV27 to TRBJ1-5; TRBD1 matches 9 bases. Germline CDR1 and CDR2: MNHEY and SMNVEV (reference sequence). The CDR3 is 18 amino acids. V trimming: 3 bases; J trimming: 2 bases; junction bases outside the gene matches: 11. The CDR3 spells CASSLWGQGTGGNQPQHF. CDR3 in DNA: TGTGCCAGCAGTTTGTGGGGACAGGGCACCGGGGGCAATCAGCCCCAGCATTTT.

The chain combines TRBV3-1 (or the pseudogene TRBV3-2) with TRBJ2-1; the match to TRBD2 covers 7 bases. V dropped 3 bases and J dropped 7; count of bases not matched to a gene: 12. The CDR3 is made up of 16 amino acids. Per germline, CDR1 LGHDT and CDR2 YNNKEL (reference sequence). The CDR3 region is CASSHPTTSRDNEQFF. CDR3 bases: TGTGCCAGCAGCCATCCCACGACTAGCCGGGATAATGAGCAGTTCTTC.

This clone was detected once. The V and J genes are TRBV12-3 or TRBV12-4 and TRBJ2-3; D gene uncertain. V dropped 5 bases and J dropped 0 bases, with 3 bases sitting between them. The CDR3 is 12 amino acids. The chain's CDR3 is CASSTSTDTQYF. The CDR3 DNA is TGTGCCAGCAGTACTAGCACAGATACGCAGTATTTT.

The chain couples TRBV19 to TRBJ2-5, with TRBD2 identical over 14 bases. Germline V CDR1 and CDR2: LNHDA, SQIVND (reference sequence). Trimming removed 5 bases from V and 4 bases from J; junction bases left unmatched: 12. The CDR3 sequence is 18 residues long. The CDR3 DNA reads TGTGCCAGTAGTCGTGGGACTAGCGGGAGTCTGGGAGGAGAGACCCAGTACTTC. It translates to CASSRGTSGSLGGETQYF.

This chain links TRBV9 with TRBJ2-1, with unresolved D. The CDR3 extends over 12 amino acids. With 4 bases removed from V and 5 bases from J, the gap between germline ends came to 7 bases. Per the germline V gene, CDR1 is SGDLS and CDR2 is YYNGEE. The CDR3 region has the DNA TGTGCCAGCAGCCCGTTTCACAATGAGCAGTTCTTC. Amino acid sequence: CASSPFHNEQFF.

This chain connects TRBV6-6 to TRBJ2-1; 10 nucleotides align to TRBD1. CDR3 length equals 14 residues. Trimming at V came to 6 bases and at J to 6 bases, leaving 5 bases not matched to a gene. Germline values: CDR1 MNHNY, CDR2 SVGAGI (reference sequence). CDR3 residues: CASSRDRGFNEQFF. The CDR3 DNA reads as TGTGCCAGCAGCCGGGACAGGGGTTTCAATGAGCAGTTCTTC.

The chain is built from TRBV25-1 and TRBJ1-1; no definite D call. Germline CDR1 reads MGHDK; CDR2 reads SYGVNS. The V end was cut by 2 bases, the J end by 0 bases, with 13 bases between. The CDR3 spans 16 residues. CDR3 bases: TGTGCCAGCAGTGAACAGGCTTATCCCATGAACACTGAAGCTTTCTTT. It encodes CASSEQAYPMNTEAFF.

V usage is TRBV6-1 and J usage is TRBJ2-5; 10 bases line up with TRBD2. Germline loops: CDR1 MNHNS, CDR2 SASEGT. With 3 bases clipped from V and 5 bases from J, the junction kept 3 bases outside the gene matches. The CDR3 runs to 14 residues. The CDR3: CASSESGGVETQYF. The DNA for the CDR3 is TGTGCCAGCAGTGAGAGCGGGGGGGTGGAGACCCAGTACTTC.

V and J are TRBV2 and TRBJ1-2, with D unclear. The ends were cut back, 10 bases at V and 6 bases at J, with 6 bases in the middle. The length of the CDR3 is 9 residues. Germline V gene data show CDR1 as SNHLY and CDR2 as FYNNEI. The CDR3 loop is CATCDGYTF. CDR3 DNA sequence: TGTGCCACCTGCGATGGCTACACCTTC.

This clone was seen a handful of times. The chain joins TRBV4-1 to TRBJ2-3; 10 positions agree with TRBD2. The V and J ends lost 2 bases and 1 base, in that order; junction bases with no gene match: 0. The germline gives CDR1 MGHRA, CDR2 YSYEKL. CDR3 size: 15 residues. CDR3 in DNA: TGCGCCAGCAGCCAACTAGCGGGAGGCACAGATACGCAGTATTTT. Protein sequence: CASSQLAGGTDTQYF.

The chain carries TRBV7-9 and TRBJ2-2; 13 bases map to TRBD2. Unmatched junction bases numbered 7, after V lost 5 bases and J lost 1 base. Per the germline V gene, CDR1 is SEHNR and CDR2 is FQNEAQ (reference sequence). The CDR3 has 18 residues. The CDR3: CASSRARTSGGNTGELFF. DNA for the CDR3: TGTGCCAGCAGCCGAGCTCGGACTAGCGGGGGGAACACCGGGGAGCTGTTTTTT. Full variable domain (outside the CDR3, taken from reference TRBV7-9 and TRBJ2-2): DTGVSQNPRHKITKRGQNVTFRCDPISEHNRLYWYRQTLGQGPEFLTYFQNEAQLEKSRLLSDRFSAERPKGSFSTLEIQRTEQGDSAMYLCASSRARTSGGNTGELFFGEGSRLTVL.

V gene TRBV2 combines with J gene TRBJ2-7; D is perhaps TRBD2 (7 bases). The CDR3 sequence is 14 residues long. Germline CDR1 is SNHLY and CDR2 is FYNNEI. V gave up 8 bases and J gave up 3 bases, with 17 bases separating them. CDR3 region: CASGGAFSNYEQYF. For the CDR3, the DNA is TGTGCCAGCGGGGGGGCCTTCTCAAACTACGAGCAGTACTTC.

This clone was seen just once. V usage is TRBV4-3 and J usage is TRBJ2-3, with 7 bases identical to TRBD2. After removal of 4 bases from V and 9 bases from J, the junction contained 16 bases not matched to a gene. The CDR3 is made up of 16 amino acids. CDR1 is LGHNA and CDR2 is YSLEER in the germline V gene. The CDR3 region is CASSPGWSAGPATQYF. As DNA, the CDR3 is TGCGCCAGCAGCCCTGGGTGGTCAGCGGGGCCGGCGACGCAGTATTTT.

This rearrangement joins TRBV5-1 to TRBJ2-1, with no clear D. This CDR3 has 13 amino acids. V lost 3 bases to trimming and J lost 4 bases, with 8 bases between them. Germline lookup yields CDR1 SGHRS and CDR2 YFSETQ. CDR3 sequence: CASSSGFYNEQFF. CDR3 sequence (DNA): TGCGCCAGCAGCTCCGGGTTTTACAATGAGCAGTTCTTC.